The rows below give T cell receptor beta chains drawn from one sample of a study of T cell changes during pregnancy in multiple sclerosis. The data were produced by immunoSEQ multiplex PCR, yet TCRdb's version contains in-frame clones alone and is incomplete. The sample shows roughly 40,000 clones, about 90% of them seen only once. Material: CD4+ T cells from peripheral blood mononuclear cells, obtained before pregnancy. The receptors shown here come from a female donor with multiple sclerosis, enrolled in a pregnancy study. CDR3s include the opening cysteine and the closing phenylalanine or tryptophan. Fields, in order: V gene, J gene, clone size, D gene, CDR3 DNA, CDR3 protein. D genes are given only for firm matches. Size is omitted from some rows. Given values are once, few, many or a class for expanded clones.

V gene: TRBV25-1
J gene: TRBJ2-3
clone size: NA
D gene: NA
CDR3 DNA: TGTGCCAGCAGTGTCCAGGGCACAGATACGCAGTATTTT
CDR3 protein: CASSVQGTDTQYF

V gene: TRBV30
J gene: TRBJ1-5
clone size: NA
D gene: NA
CDR3 DNA: TGTGCCTGGTCGAGGGCTCCGCATCAGCCCCAGCATTTT
CDR3 protein: CAWSRAPHQPQHF

V gene: TRBV11-1
J gene: TRBJ1-4
clone size: NA
D gene: NA
CDR3 DNA: TGTGCCAGCAGCTTAGTCTTCGGAAAACTGTTTTTT
CDR3 protein: CASSLVFGKLFF

V gene: TRBV19
J gene: TRBJ2-5
clone size: NA
D gene: TRBD1
CDR3 DNA: TGTGCCAGTAGTACTACAGGGGCAGTACTAGAGACCCAGTACTTC
CDR3 protein: CASSTTGAVLETQYF

V gene: TRBV10-3
J gene: TRBJ2-3
clone size: NA
D gene: NA
CDR3 DNA: TGTGCCAGCCAGTCAGGGATCACAGATACGCAGTATTTT
CDR3 protein: CASQSGITDTQYF

V gene: TRBV10-1
J gene: TRBJ2-2
clone size: once
D gene: NA
CDR3 DNA: TGCGCCACCGAGTCCGGGACGGGGGAGAACACCGGGGAGCTGTTTTTT
CDR3 protein: CATESGTGENTGELFF

V gene: TRBV19
J gene: TRBJ1-2
clone size: NA
D gene: TRBD1
CDR3 DNA: TGTGCCAGTCAGACAGGGGGCGTTCATGGCTACACCTTC
CDR3 protein: CASQTGGVHGYTF

V gene: TRBV5-5
J gene: TRBJ2-5
clone size: once
D gene: NA
CDR3 DNA: TGTGCCAGCGTGGGCGGTCGGCTCGGGGGGACCCAGTACTTC
CDR3 protein: CASVGGRLGGTQYF

V gene: TRBV7-3
J gene: TRBJ1-2
clone size: medium-sized
D gene: TRBD1
CDR3 DNA: TGTGCCAGCAGCAAGGAACAGGGGAATGGCTACACCTTC
CDR3 protein: CASSKEQGNGYTF

V gene: TRBV25-1
J gene: TRBJ2-7
clone size: NA
D gene: NA
CDR3 DNA: TGTGCCAGCAGTGATTGGAGGGCGGAGGGGCAGTACTTC
CDR3 protein: CASSDWRAEGQYF

V gene: TRBV6-5
J gene: TRBJ2-3
clone size: NA
D gene: NA
CDR3 DNA: TGTGCCAGCAACAGACTATCTAGCACAGATACGCAGTATTTT
CDR3 protein: CASNRLSSTDTQYF

V gene: TRBV5-1
J gene: TRBJ2-3
clone size: NA
D gene: TRBD1
CDR3 DNA: TGCGCCAGCAGCTTGTCTACAGGGGGGATGCCAACAGATACGCAGTATTTT
CDR3 protein: CASSLSTGGMPTDTQYF

V gene: TRBV7-2
J gene: TRBJ2-2
clone size: NA
D gene: TRBD2
CDR3 DNA: TGTGCCAGCAGCTTACGGCGGGGGACCGGGGAGCTGTTTTTT
CDR3 protein: CASSLRRGTGELFF

V gene: TRBV7-2
J gene: TRBJ1-1
clone size: NA
D gene: NA
CDR3 DNA: TGTGCCAGCAGTTTATTGTCGGTCATGAACACTGAAGCTTTCTTT
CDR3 protein: CASSLLSVMNTEAFF

V gene: TRBV7-2
J gene: TRBJ1-3
clone size: NA
D gene: NA
CDR3 DNA: TGTGCCAGCAGCCCAAATCGAAACACCATATATTTT
CDR3 protein: CASSPNRNTIYF

V gene: TRBV25-1
J gene: TRBJ1-1
clone size: NA
D gene: NA
CDR3 DNA: TGTGCCAGCAGTGAATTTATAACCGGGACATTGGCCACTGAAGCTTTCTTT
CDR3 protein: CASSEFITGTLATEAFF

V gene: TRBV7-7
J gene: TRBJ2-5
clone size: NA
D gene: NA
CDR3 DNA: TGTGCTAGCAGCTTAACAGTGGGACGGGGAGGTGCGGAGACCCAGTACTTC
CDR3 protein: CASSLTVGRGGAETQYF

V gene: TRBV6-1
J gene: TRBJ2-1
clone size: NA
D gene: NA
CDR3 DNA: TGTGCCAGCAGTGTTCATCCACAGGGAAACTACAATGAGCAGTTCTTC
CDR3 protein: CASSVHPQGNYNEQFF

V gene: TRBV27
J gene: TRBJ1-4
clone size: NA
D gene: TRBD1
CDR3 DNA: TGTGCCAGCAGTTTATTTACAGGGGGAGACGAAAAACTGTTTTTT
CDR3 protein: CASSLFTGGDEKLFF

V gene: TRBV6-5
J gene: TRBJ1-2
clone size: NA
D gene: NA
CDR3 DNA: TGTGCCAGCAGCCATCTGACACCGAACTATGGCTACACCTTC
CDR3 protein: CASSHLTPNYGYTF

V gene: TRBV25-1
J gene: TRBJ2-3
clone size: NA
D gene: TRBD2
CDR3 DNA: TGTGCCAGCAGTGTGGGACTAGCGGGGGCTGGCACAGATACGCAGTATTTT
CDR3 protein: CASSVGLAGAGTDTQYF

V gene: TRBV12-2
J gene: TRBJ1-5
clone size: NA
D gene: NA
CDR3 DNA: TGTGCAAGTCGCTTACCCAGGAATCAGCCCCAGCATTTT
CDR3 protein: CASRLPRNQPQHF

V gene: TRBV9
J gene: TRBJ2-3
clone size: NA
D gene: TRBD2
CDR3 DNA: TGTGCCAGCAGCCTGACTAGCGGGATCACAGATACGCAGTATTTT
CDR3 protein: CASSLTSGITDTQYF

V gene: TRBV9
J gene: TRBJ1-1
clone size: NA
D gene: TRBD1
CDR3 DNA: TGTGCCAGCAGCACTGGGACAGGAAGGGTGAACACTGAAGCTTTCTTT
CDR3 protein: CASSTGTGRVNTEAFF

V gene: TRBV7-3
J gene: TRBJ2-3
clone size: NA
D gene: TRBD1
CDR3 DNA: TGTGCCAGCAGCTTAGACAGGGTGGGCACAGATACGCAGTATTTT
CDR3 protein: CASSLDRVGTDTQYF

V gene: TRBV2
J gene: TRBJ2-4
clone size: many
D gene: NA
CDR3 DNA: TGTGCCAGCAGCCTAGTCAAGTCCGGCGGCATTCAGTACTTC
CDR3 protein: CASSLVKSGGIQYF

V gene: TRBV7-9
J gene: TRBJ2-5
clone size: once
D gene: TRBD1
CDR3 DNA: TGTGCCAGCAGAGCAGGGGGCCCGAATGATGAGACCCAGTACTTC
CDR3 protein: CASRAGGPNDETQYF

V gene: TRBV11-3
J gene: TRBJ2-7
clone size: NA
D gene: TRBD1
CDR3 DNA: TGTGCCAGCAGCGGGGACTTGGCGGGACAGGGTTATTACGAGCAGTACTTC
CDR3 protein: CASSGDLAGQGYYEQYF

V gene: TRBV7-2
J gene: TRBJ2-7
clone size: NA
D gene: TRBD2
CDR3 DNA: TGTGCCAGCAGCCTTTTCCTAGCGGGGCCCTACGAGCAGTACTTC
CDR3 protein: CASSLFLAGPYEQYF

V gene: TRBV6-1
J gene: TRBJ1-1
clone size: once
D gene: NA
CDR3 DNA: TGTGCCACGTCCCCCGGGAATAGGAACACTGAAGCTTTCTTT
CDR3 protein: CATSPGNRNTEAFF

V gene: TRBV29-1
J gene: TRBJ1-1
clone size: NA
D gene: TRBD1
CDR3 DNA: TGCAGCGTTAGGACAGGGTCCTCTATGAACACTGAAGCTTTCTTT
CDR3 protein: CSVRTGSSMNTEAFF

V gene: TRBV7-2
J gene: TRBJ2-1
clone size: NA
D gene: NA
CDR3 DNA: TGTGCCAGCAGCTTAACTAGCTACAATGAGCAGTTCTTC
CDR3 protein: CASSLTSYNEQFF

V gene: TRBV7-2
J gene: TRBJ2-1
clone size: few
D gene: NA
CDR3 DNA: TGTGCCAGCAGCTTAGCCGGGAGTGAGCAGTTCTTC
CDR3 protein: CASSLAGSEQFF

V gene: TRBV9
J gene: TRBJ2-2
clone size: NA
D gene: NA
CDR3 DNA: TGTGCCAGCAGGTCTGCCTCGACAAACACCGGGGAGCTGTTTTTT
CDR3 protein: CASRSASTNTGELFF

V gene: TRBV4-1
J gene: TRBJ1-1
clone size: NA
D gene: TRBD1
CDR3 DNA: TGCGCCAGCAGCCAAGCGGACAGGGATAATGAAGCTTTCTTT
CDR3 protein: CASSQADRDNEAFF

V gene: TRBV6-5
J gene: TRBJ1-1
clone size: once
D gene: TRBD1
CDR3 DNA: TGTGCCAGCAGTGCCTACAGGGGGCGAAACACTGAAGCTTTCTTT
CDR3 protein: CASSAYRGRNTEAFF

V gene: TRBV7-2
J gene: TRBJ2-7
clone size: NA
D gene: TRBD1
CDR3 DNA: TGTGCCAGCACCCCGGGACAGGGGGCCTACGAGCAGTACTTC
CDR3 protein: CASTPGQGAYEQYF

V gene: TRBV4-1
J gene: TRBJ1-2
clone size: NA
D gene: NA
CDR3 DNA: TGCGCCAGCAGCCAAGGCCCCGGAGACTACTATGGCTACACCTTC
CDR3 protein: CASSQGPGDYYGYTF

V gene: TRBV5-6
J gene: TRBJ2-1
clone size: NA
D gene: NA
CDR3 DNA: TGTGCCAGCAGCTTGGGGTGGGGAGGGGGTTACAATGAGCAGTTCTTC
CDR3 protein: CASSLGWGGGYNEQFF